Presented here are 6 T cell receptor beta chains from one specimen sequenced in a study of vaccination effects on CD4 cells after COVID-19. Antigen-specific CD4+ T cells were expanded (with viral peptide pools) by the ViraFEST assay ahead of sequencing. The culture ran for about 11 days, and then CD4+ T cells were isolated. The participants, recipients of two vaccine doses, got either BNT162b2 or mRNA-1273. Repertoires were generated with immunoSEQ multiplex PCR, while TCRdb's copy carries only in-frame clones and drops some. Of tens of thousands of clones in the sample, 81% were seen once. Their cognate antigens are unknown. The material sequenced was CD4+ T cells from PBMCs cultured with SARS-CoV-2 spike peptides, taken after COVID-19 vaccination. The receptors were gathered from a human donor who received a COVID-19 vaccine. Some clones in this sample may be carry-over from other donors' samples.

The chain combines TRBV5-6 with TRBJ2-5; no definite D call. V was clipped by 4 bases and J by 4 bases, with 14 bases between them. The CDR3 consists of 14 residues. From germline, CDR1 is SGHDT and CDR2 YYEEEE. The CDR3 sequence is CASSLPGSLETQYF. CDR3 coding DNA: TGTGCCAGCAGCCTCCCTGGCTCCTTAGAGACCCAGTACTTC.

This sequence joins TRBV7-3 and TRBJ2-5; a weak D match, TRBD1 (6 bases). The V and J ends lost 5 bases and 3 bases respectively, with 16 bases between them. This CDR3 comprises 15 residues. The germline gives CDR1 SGHTA, CDR2 FQGTGA. In nucleotides, the CDR3 is TGTGCCAGCAGCCCCGTACCGGGACACAAAGAGACCCAGTACTTC. Translating it yields CASSPVPGHKETQYF. The complete variable domain, with remaining parts taken from reference TRBV7-3 and TRBJ2-5, reads GAGVSQTPSNKVTEKGKYVELRCDPISGHTALYWYRQSLGQGPEFLIYFQGTGAADDSGLPNDRFFAVRPEGSVSTLKIQRTERGDSAVYLCASSPVPGHKETQYFGPGTRLLVL.

The chain couples TRBV7-9 to TRBJ2-5; 8 bases line up with TRBD2. This CDR3 spans 14 amino acids. The germline CDR1 and CDR2 sequences are SEHNR and FQNEAQ (reference sequence). Unmatched junction bases numbered 7, after V lost 5 bases and J lost 5 bases. The DNA of the CDR3 is TGTGCCAGCAGCCCAAGCGGGGGCGGGGAGACCCAGTACTTC. Translation gives CASSPSGGGETQYF.

V usage is TRBV11-2 and J usage is TRBJ1-6; D not certain. Germline CDR1 SGHAT, CDR2 FQNNGV. The CDR3 extends over 14 amino acids. Trimming left V 4 bases short and J 3 bases short, with 7 bases between. The CDR3 here is CASSSGYYNSPLHF. CDR3 DNA: TGTGCCAGCAGCTCCGGGTACTATAATTCACCCCTCCACTTT.

The chain has TRBV19 and TRBJ1-5; TRBD1 agrees at 8 bases. Trimming cost V 1 base and J 3 bases; bases outside gene matches: 5. CDR3 length: 16 amino acids. Germline CDR1 and CDR2: LNHDA and SQIVND (reference sequence). CDR3 amino acids: CASSIGRQGNNQPQHF. DNA for the CDR3: TGTGCCAGTAGTATAGGGCGACAGGGGAACAATCAGCCCCAGCATTTT.

The V call is TRBV2, the J call TRBJ1-4; possible D gene TRBD1, 5 bases. Germline loops: CDR1 SNHLY, CDR2 FYNNEI. The ends were cut back, 7 bases at V and 10 bases at J, with 25 bases in the middle. CDR3 length: 16 amino acids. CDR3 in amino acids: CASTLSAVGGRGKLFF. The CDR3 nucleotides are TGTGCCAGCACCCTATCCGCAGTTGGGGGAAGGGGAAAACTGTTTTTT. Full variable domain (outside the CDR3, taken from reference TRBV2 and TRBJ1-4): EPEVTQTPSHQVTQMGQEVILRCVPISNHLYFYWYRQILGQKVEFLVSFYNNEISEKSEIFDDQFSVERPDGSNFTLKIRSTKLEDSAMYFCASTLSAVGGRGKLFFGSGTQLSVL.